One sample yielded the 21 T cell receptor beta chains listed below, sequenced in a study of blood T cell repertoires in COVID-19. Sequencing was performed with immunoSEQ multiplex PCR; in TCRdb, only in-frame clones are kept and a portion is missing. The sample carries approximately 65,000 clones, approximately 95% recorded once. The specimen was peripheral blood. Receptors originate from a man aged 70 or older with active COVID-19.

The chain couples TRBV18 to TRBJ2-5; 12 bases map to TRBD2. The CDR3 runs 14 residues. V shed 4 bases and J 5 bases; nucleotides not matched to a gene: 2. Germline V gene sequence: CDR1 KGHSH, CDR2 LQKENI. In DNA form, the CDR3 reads TGTGCCAGCTCACAGGGGACTAGCGGGGAGACCCAGTACTTC. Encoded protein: CASSQGTSGETQYF.

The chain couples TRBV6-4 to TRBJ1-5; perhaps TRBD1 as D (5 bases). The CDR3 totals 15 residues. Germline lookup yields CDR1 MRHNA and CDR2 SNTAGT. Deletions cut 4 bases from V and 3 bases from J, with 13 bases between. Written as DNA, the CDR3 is TGTGCCAGCAGTGCAGAAGGACACCTCAATCAGCCCCAGCATTTT. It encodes CASSAEGHLNQPQHF.

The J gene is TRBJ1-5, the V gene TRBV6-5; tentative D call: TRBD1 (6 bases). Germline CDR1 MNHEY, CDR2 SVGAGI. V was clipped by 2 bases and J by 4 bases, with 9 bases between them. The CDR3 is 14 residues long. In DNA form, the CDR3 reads TGTGCCAGCAGTTACGTGGGGGCGAATCAGCCCCAGCATTTT. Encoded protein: CASSYVGANQPQHF.

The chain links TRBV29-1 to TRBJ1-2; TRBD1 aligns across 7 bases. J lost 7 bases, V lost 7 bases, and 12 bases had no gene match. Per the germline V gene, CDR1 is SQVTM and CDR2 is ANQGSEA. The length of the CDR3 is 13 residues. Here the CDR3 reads CSAGGTASGGYTF. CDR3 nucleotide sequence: TGCAGCGCGGGGGGGACAGCTTCTGGTGGCTACACCTTC. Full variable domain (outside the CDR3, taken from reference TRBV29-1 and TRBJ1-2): SAVISQKPSRDICQRGTSLTIQCQVDSQVTMMFWYRQQPGQSLTLIATANQGSEATYESGFVIDKFPISRPNLTFSTLTVSNMSPEDSSIYLCSAGGTASGGYTFGSGTRLTVV.

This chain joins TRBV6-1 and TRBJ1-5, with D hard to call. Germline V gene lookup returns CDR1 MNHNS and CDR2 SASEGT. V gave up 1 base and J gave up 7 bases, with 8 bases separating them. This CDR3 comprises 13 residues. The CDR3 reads CASSEGPLQPQHF. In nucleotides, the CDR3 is TGTGCCAGCAGTGAAGGTCCCCTACAGCCCCAGCATTTT.

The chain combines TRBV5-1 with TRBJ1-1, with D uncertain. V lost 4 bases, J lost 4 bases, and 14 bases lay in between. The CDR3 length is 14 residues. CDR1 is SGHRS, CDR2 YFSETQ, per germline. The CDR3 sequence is CASSRGGSGTEAFF. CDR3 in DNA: TGCGCCAGCAGCCGAGGTGGTTCGGGCACTGAAGCTTTCTTT. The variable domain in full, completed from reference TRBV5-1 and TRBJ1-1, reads KAGVTQTPRYLIKTRGQQVTLSCSPISGHRSVSWYQQTPGQGLQFLFEYFSETQRNKGNFPGRFSGRQFSNSRSEMNVSTLELGDSALYLCASSRGGSGTEAFFGQGTRLTVV.

This CDR3 reads CASSPGVVTGELFF. CDR3 DNA: TGTGCCAGCAGCCCAGGGGTAGTCACCGGGGAGCTGTTTTTT. The chain carries TRBV7-2 and TRBJ2-2; D may be TRBD1 (6 bases). The length of the CDR3 is 14 residues. Germline-derived CDR1 and CDR2 are SGHTA and FQGNSA. The V end was cut by 5 bases, the J end by 4 bases, with 11 bases between.

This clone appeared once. The CDR3, as DNA: TGTGCCAGTAGCAACAGGGAGAGCTCCTACGAGCAGTACTTC. It codes for CASSNRESSYEQYF. This chain uses TRBV19 with TRBJ2-7; D perhaps matches TRBD1 (6 bases). The CDR3 has 14 residues. Germline V gives CDR1 LNHDA, CDR2 SQIVND (reference sequence). The V end lost 6 bases, the J end lost 0 bases, and 12 bases lay between the germline ends. Full variable domain (rest looked up from reference TRBV19 and TRBJ2-7): DGGITQSPKYLFRKEGQNVTLSCEQNLNHDAMYWYRQDPGQGLRLIYYSQIVNDFQKGDIAEGYSVSREKKESFPLTVTSAQKNPTAFYLCASSNRESSYEQYFGPGTRLTVT.

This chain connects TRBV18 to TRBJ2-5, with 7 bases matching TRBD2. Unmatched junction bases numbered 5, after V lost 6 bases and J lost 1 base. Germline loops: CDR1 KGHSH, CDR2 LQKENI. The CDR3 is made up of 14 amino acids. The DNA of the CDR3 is TGTGCCAGCTCCACAACTAGCGCCCAAGAGACCCAGTACTTC. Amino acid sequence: CASSTTSAQETQYF. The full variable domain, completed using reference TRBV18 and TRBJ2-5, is NAGVMQNPRHLVRRRGQEARLRCSPMKGHSHVYWYRQLPEEGLKFMVYLQKENIIDESGMPKERFSAEFPKEGPSILRIQQVVRGDSAAYFCASSTTSAQETQYFGPGTRLLVL.

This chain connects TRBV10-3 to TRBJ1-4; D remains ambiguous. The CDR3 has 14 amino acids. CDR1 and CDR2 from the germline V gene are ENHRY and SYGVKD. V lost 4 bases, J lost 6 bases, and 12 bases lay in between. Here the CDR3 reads CAISAVPEDEKLFF. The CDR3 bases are TGTGCCATCAGTGCGGTCCCAGAGGATGAAAAACTGTTTTTT.

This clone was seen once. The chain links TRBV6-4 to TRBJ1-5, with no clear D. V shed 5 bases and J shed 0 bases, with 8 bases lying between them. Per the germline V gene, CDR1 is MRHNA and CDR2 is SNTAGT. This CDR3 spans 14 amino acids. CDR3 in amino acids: CASSLDYSNQPQHF. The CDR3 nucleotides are TGTGCCAGCAGTCTGGACTATAGCAATCAGCCCCAGCATTTT.

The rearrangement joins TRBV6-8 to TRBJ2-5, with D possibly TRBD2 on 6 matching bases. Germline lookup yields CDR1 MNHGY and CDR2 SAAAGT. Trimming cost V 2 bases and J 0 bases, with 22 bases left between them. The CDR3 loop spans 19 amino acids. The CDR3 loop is CASSYHVSSKRVYQETQYF. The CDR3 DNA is TGTGCCAGCAGTTACCACGTCTCCTCCAAGCGGGTGTACCAAGAGACCCAGTACTTC.

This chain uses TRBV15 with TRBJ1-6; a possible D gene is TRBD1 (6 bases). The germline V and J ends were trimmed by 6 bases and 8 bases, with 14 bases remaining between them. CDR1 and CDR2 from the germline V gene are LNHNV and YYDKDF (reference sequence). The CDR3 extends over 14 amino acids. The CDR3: CATRTPEGDSPLHF. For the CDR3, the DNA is TGTGCCACCAGAACCCCTGAGGGGGATTCACCCCTCCACTTT.

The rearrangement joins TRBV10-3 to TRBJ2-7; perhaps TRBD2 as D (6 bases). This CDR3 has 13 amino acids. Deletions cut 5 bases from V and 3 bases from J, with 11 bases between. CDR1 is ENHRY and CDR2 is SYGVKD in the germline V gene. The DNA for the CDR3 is TGTGCCATCAGTCAGATGGGGGGCTACGAGCAGTACTTC. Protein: CAISQMGGYEQYF.

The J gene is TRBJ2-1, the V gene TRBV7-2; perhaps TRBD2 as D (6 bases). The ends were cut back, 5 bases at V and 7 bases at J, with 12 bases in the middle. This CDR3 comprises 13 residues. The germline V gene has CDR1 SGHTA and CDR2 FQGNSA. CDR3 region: CASSGMGGNEQFF. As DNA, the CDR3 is TGTGCCAGCAGCGGAATGGGGGGAAATGAGCAGTTCTTC.

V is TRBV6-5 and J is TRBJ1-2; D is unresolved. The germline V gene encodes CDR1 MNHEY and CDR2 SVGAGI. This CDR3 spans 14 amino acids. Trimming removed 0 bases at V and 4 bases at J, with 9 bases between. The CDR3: CASSYSPGSYGYTF. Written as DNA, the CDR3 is TGTGCCAGCAGTTACTCTCCGGGGAGCTATGGCTACACCTTC.

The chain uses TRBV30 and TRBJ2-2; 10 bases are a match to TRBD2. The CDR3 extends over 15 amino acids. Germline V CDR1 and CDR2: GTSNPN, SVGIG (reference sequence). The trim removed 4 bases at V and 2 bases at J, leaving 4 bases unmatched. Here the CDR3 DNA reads TGTGCCTGGACTCGGACTAGCGGAAACACCGGGGAGCTGTTTTTT. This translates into CAWTRTSGNTGELFF.

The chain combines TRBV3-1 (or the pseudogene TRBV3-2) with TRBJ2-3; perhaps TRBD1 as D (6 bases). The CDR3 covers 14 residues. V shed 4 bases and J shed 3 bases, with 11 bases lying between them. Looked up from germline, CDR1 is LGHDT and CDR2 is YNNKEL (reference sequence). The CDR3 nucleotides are TGTGCCAGCAGCCTGGGGGCAGTTACAGATACGCAGTATTTT. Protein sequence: CASSLGAVTDTQYF.

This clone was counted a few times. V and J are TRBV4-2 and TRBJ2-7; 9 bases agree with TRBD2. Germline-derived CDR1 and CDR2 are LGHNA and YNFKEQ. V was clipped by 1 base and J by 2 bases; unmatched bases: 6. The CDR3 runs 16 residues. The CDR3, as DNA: TGTGCCAGCAGCCAAGCCAGAGCTAGCGGGGCCTACGAGCAGTACTTC. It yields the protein CASSQARASGAYEQYF.

The CDR3 nucleotides are TGTGCCAGCGGGCGGGGGGGCGCAGATACGCAGTATTTT. It encodes CASGRGGADTQYF. The J gene is TRBJ2-3, the V gene TRBV6-5; TRBD2 matches 9 bases. The CDR3 consists of 13 residues. V lost 8 bases to trimming and J lost 4 bases; unmatched junction nucleotides: 4. Germline CDR1 and CDR2: MNHEY and SVGAGI.

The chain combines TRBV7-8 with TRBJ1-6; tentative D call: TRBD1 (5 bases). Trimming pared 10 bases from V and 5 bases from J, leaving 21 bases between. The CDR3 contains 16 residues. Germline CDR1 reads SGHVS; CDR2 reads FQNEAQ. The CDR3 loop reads CATRGGGGSNNSPLHF. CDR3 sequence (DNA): TGTGCCACTCGCGGGGGAGGCGGATCGAATAATTCACCCCTCCACTTT.